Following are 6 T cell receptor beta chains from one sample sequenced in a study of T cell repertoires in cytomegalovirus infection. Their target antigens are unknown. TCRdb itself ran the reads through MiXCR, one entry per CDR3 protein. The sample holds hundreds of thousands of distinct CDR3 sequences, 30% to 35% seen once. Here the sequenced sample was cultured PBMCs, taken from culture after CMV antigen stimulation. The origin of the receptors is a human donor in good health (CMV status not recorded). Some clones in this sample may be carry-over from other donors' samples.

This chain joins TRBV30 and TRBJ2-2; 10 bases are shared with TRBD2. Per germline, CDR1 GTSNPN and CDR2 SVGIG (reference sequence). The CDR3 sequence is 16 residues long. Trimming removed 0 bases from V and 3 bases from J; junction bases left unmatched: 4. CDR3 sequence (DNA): TGTGCCTGGAGTGTACCTAGCGGGAGCCACACCGGGGAGCTGTTTTTT. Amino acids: CAWSVPSGSHTGELFF.

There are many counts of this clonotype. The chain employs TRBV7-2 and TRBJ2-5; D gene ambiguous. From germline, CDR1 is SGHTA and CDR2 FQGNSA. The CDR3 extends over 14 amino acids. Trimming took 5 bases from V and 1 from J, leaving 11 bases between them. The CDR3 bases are TGTGCCAGCAGCCCTAGGAGATTCCAAGAGACCCAGTACTTC. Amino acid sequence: CASSPRRFQETQYF.

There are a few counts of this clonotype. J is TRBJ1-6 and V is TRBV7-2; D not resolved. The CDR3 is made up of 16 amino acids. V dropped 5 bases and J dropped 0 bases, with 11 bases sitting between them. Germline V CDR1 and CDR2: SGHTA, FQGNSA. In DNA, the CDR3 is TGTGCCAGCAGCCTTATCGGCGGCTCCTATAATTCACCCCTCCACTTT. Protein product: CASSLIGGSYNSPLHF.

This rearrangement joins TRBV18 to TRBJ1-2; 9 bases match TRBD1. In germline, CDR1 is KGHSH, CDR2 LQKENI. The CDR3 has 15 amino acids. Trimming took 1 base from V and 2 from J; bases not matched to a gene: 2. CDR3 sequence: CASSPLDRGNYGYTF. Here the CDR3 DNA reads TGTGCCAGCTCACCACTGGACAGGGGAAACTATGGCTACACCTTC.

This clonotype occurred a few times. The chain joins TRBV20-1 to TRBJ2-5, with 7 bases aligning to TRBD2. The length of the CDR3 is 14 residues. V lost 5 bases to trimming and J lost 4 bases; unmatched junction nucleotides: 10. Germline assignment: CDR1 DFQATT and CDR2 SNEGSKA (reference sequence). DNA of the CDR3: TGCAGTGCTCCAAACGGTCTAGCGGCAGAGACCCAGTACTTC. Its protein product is CSAPNGLAAETQYF.

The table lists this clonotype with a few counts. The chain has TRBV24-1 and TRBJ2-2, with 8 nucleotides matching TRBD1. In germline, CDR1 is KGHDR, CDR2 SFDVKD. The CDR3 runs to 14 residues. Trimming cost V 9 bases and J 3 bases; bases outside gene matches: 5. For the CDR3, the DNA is TGTGCCACCCAGGACAGGGCTTACACCGGGGAGCTGTTTTTT. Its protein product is CATQDRAYTGELFF.